One and the same sample provided the 3 T cell receptor beta chains below, sequenced in a study of shared clonotypes between healthy human individuals. Generated by immunoSEQ multiplex PCR, the TCRdb table keeps only in-frame clones and is missing some. The data hold 600,000 to 800,000 clones, with approximately 77% observed a single time. The sequencing sample was made of memory CD4+ T cells sorted from blood. Subset here: CD45RA-negative fraction. The source of these receptors is a woman aged 25 to 39 in good health.

This clone appeared once. The V call is TRBV18, the J call TRBJ2-1; weak D call: TRBD2 (5 bases). V was shortened by 0 bases and J by 10 bases, with 25 bases between the two germline ends. Germline assignment: CDR1 KGHSH and CDR2 LQKENI. The CDR3 consists of 18 residues. This CDR3 reads CASSPPGLTLSGGGEQFF. CDR3 coding DNA: TGTGCCAGCTCACCACCCGGTTTGACACTCTCCGGAGGCGGGGAGCAGTTCTTC. Full variable domain (remainder filled in from reference TRBV18 and TRBJ2-1): NAGVMQNPRHLVRRRGQEARLRCSPMKGHSHVYWYRQLPEEGLKFMVYLQKENIIDESGMPKERFSAEFPKEGPSILRIQQVVRGDSAAYFCASSPPGLTLSGGGEQFFGPGTRLTVL.

CDR3 sequence (DNA): TGTGCCACCAGCAGACATTTGAACACTGAAGCTTTCTTT. Translated, it gives CATSRHLNTEAFF. This chain uses TRBV15 with TRBJ1-1; D is unclear. There are 13 residues in the CDR3. Between the trimmed V and J ends, which lost 2 bases and 0 bases, there was a span of 4 bases. CDR1 and CDR2 (germline): LNHNV, YYDKDF (reference sequence).

Written as DNA, the CDR3 is TGCGCCAGCAGTTTCGGACAGGGTTTAACCGGGGAGCTGTTTTTT. As protein: CASSFGQGLTGELFF. The chain uses TRBV5-1 and TRBJ2-2; 8 bases are shared with TRBD1. V shed 5 bases, J shed 5 bases, and the junction held 8 bases outside the gene matches. The CDR3 contains 15 residues. Germline-derived CDR1 and CDR2 are SGHRS and YFSETQ.